Presented here are 23 T cell receptor beta chains from one specimen sequenced in a study of blood T cell repertoires in COVID-19. TCRdb's copy holds only in-frame clones and misses some; the assay was immunoSEQ multiplex PCR. The sample yields about 140,000 clones, approximately 90% seen once. Input material: peripheral blood. These receptor sequences come from a woman aged 50 to 60 with acute or convalescent COVID-19.

This clone was counted a single time. This rearrangement joins TRBV19 to TRBJ1-1; the D gene is possibly TRBD1 (5 bases). CDR3 length: 13 residues. Trimming shortened V by 5 bases and J by 3 bases, and 10 bases separated the two germline ends. Germline CDR1 is LNHDA and CDR2 is SQIVND (reference sequence). The CDR3 here is CASSVDSYTEAFF. In DNA, the CDR3 is TGTGCCAGTAGTGTCGACAGTTACACTGAAGCTTTCTTT.

This clone was seen a handful of times. The chain uses TRBV30 and TRBJ2-1, with 8 bases matching TRBD2. The CDR3 has 14 residues. From germline, CDR1 is GTSNPN and CDR2 SVGIG (reference sequence). The V gene end was trimmed by 0 bases and the J gene end by 4 bases; junction bases not matched to a gene: 2. The CDR3 nucleotides are TGTGCCTGGAGTGTTACTAGCGGTTACAATGAGCAGTTCTTC. It encodes CAWSVTSGYNEQFF.

The chain links TRBV2 to TRBJ2-2, with no clear D. CDR3 length equals 15 residues. Germline assignment: CDR1 SNHLY and CDR2 FYNNEI. The germline V and J ends were trimmed by 6 bases and 2 bases, with 13 bases remaining between them. This CDR3 reads CASSRSTTNTGELFF. The DNA of the CDR3 is TGTGCCAGCAGCCGAAGCACCACCAACACCGGGGAGCTGTTTTTT.

The V gene is TRBV5-1, the J gene TRBJ2-1, with TRBD2 matching over 7 bases. The J segment lost 5 bases and the V segment lost 7 bases, leaving 0 bases of the junction unmatched. This CDR3 has 11 amino acids. From germline, CDR1 is SGHRS and CDR2 YFSETQ. CDR3 bases: TGCGCCAGCCGGGGGGACAATGAGCAGTTCTTC. This translates into CASRGDNEQFF.

This chain uses TRBV7-6 with TRBJ1-6; TRBD1 agrees at 10 bases. The CDR3 totals 18 residues. V was clipped by 6 bases and J by 6 bases; unmatched bases: 14. The germline V gene has CDR1 SGHVS and CDR2 FNYEAQ. The CDR3 DNA reads TGTGCCAGCAGTGGCCGGGACAGGGGATTCCTGGGTAATTCACCCCTCCACTTT. Translated: CASSGRDRGFLGNSPLHF.

About this clone itself: The same CDR3 is also encoded by other DNA sequences in this sample. V is TRBV24-1 and J is TRBJ2-5; no definite D call. The CDR3 runs 12 residues. V gave up 1 base and J gave up 5 bases, with 4 bases separating them. CDR1 and CDR2 (germline): KGHDR, SFDVKD. DNA for the CDR3: TGTGCCACCAGTGATTTCCTCGAGACCCAGTACTTC. Its translation: CATSDFLETQYF.

CDR3 coding DNA: TGTGCCAGCAGGGGACAGATTAATGAAAAACTGTTTTTT. This translates into CASRGQINEKLFF. The chain recombines TRBV6-5 with TRBJ1-4; 7 nucleotides match TRBD1. Trimming took 6 bases from V and 4 from J; bases not matched to a gene: 2. Germline assignment: CDR1 MNHEY and CDR2 SVGAGI. CDR3 length equals 13 residues.

The V call is TRBV13, the J call TRBJ2-1; TRBD2 matches 8 bases. Looked up from germline, CDR1 is PRHDT and CDR2 is FYEKMQ (reference sequence). The junction had 5 bases not matched to a gene; V was cut back by 5 bases and J by 2 bases. The CDR3 runs to 15 residues. The CDR3 is CASSGLAVPYNEQFF. As DNA, the CDR3 is TGTGCCAGCAGCGGACTAGCTGTCCCCTACAATGAGCAGTTCTTC.

The V gene is TRBV30, the J gene TRBJ2-3; maybe TRBD2 (5 bases). The CDR3 covers 13 residues. Germline-derived CDR1 and CDR2 are GTSNPN and SVGIG (reference sequence). Trimming removed 0 bases at V and 4 bases at J, with 8 bases between. CDR3 DNA: TGTGCCTGGAGTGTGTGGGAGTCAGATACGCAGTATTTT. This gives the protein CAWSVWESDTQYF. Looking up the rest from reference TRBV30 and TRBJ2-3 gives the full variable domain: SQTIHQWPATLVQPVGSPLSLECTVEGTSNPNLYWYRQAAGRGLQLLFYSVGIGQISSEVPQNLSASRPQDRQFILSSKKLLLSDSGFYLCAWSVWESDTQYFGPGTRLTVL.

The rearrangement joins TRBV14 to TRBJ1-2; D is unresolved. Germline assignment: CDR1 SGHDN and CDR2 FVKESK. The germline V and J ends were trimmed by 1 base and 3 bases, with 9 bases remaining between them. This CDR3 spans 14 amino acids. The CDR3 DNA is TGTGCCAGCAGCCAAGTTCTTCGGGACTATGGCTACACCTTC. Its protein is CASSQVLRDYGYTF.

As to this clone: Germline and junction disagree at one end, which may indicate a read error. This chain uses TRBV2 with TRBJ1-2, with D perhaps TRBD1 (5 bases). The CDR3 has 16 residues. Germline values: CDR1 SNHLY, CDR2 FYNNEI. Written as DNA, the CDR3 is TGTGCCAGCAGTTACAGGCCCATGAGTACTAATTATGGCTACACCTTC. It specifies CASSYRPMSTNYGYTF.

The rearrangement joins TRBV11-2 to TRBJ1-6, with D tentatively TRBD1 (5 bases). The CDR3 extends over 16 amino acids. The germline V and J ends were trimmed by 0 bases and 2 bases, with 8 bases remaining between them. Germline CDR1 is SGHAT and CDR2 is FQNNGV. Here the CDR3 DNA reads TGTGCCAGCAGCTTAGAGCCGGGGGCCTATAATTCACCCCTCCACTTT. It yields the protein CASSLEPGAYNSPLHF.

The gene calls are TRBV4-2 and TRBJ2-1; TRBD2 matches at 12 bases. The CDR3 is 18 amino acids. Trimming removed 1 base from V and 0 bases from J; junction bases left unmatched: 4. CDR1 and CDR2 from the germline V gene are LGHNA and YNFKEQ. CDR3 nucleotide sequence: TGTGCCAGCAGCCAAGGGACTAGCGGGGTCAGCTCCTACAATGAGCAGTTCTTC. Residues: CASSQGTSGVSSYNEQFF.

The chain carries TRBV5-1 and TRBJ2-2; 7 nucleotides line up with TRBD2. The CDR3 is 16 residues long. V dropped 4 bases and J dropped 5; count of bases not matched to a gene: 11. Germline V gene sequence: CDR1 SGHRS, CDR2 YFSETQ. The CDR3 region has the DNA TGCGCCAGCAGCCGAACCGGGCAGGGAGGGACCGGGGAGCTGTTTTTT. It yields the protein CASSRTGQGGTGELFF.

V gene TRBV7-8 combines with J gene TRBJ2-1, with TRBD2 matching 10 bases. The V gene end was trimmed by 0 bases and the J gene end by 6 bases; junction bases not matched to a gene: 8. CDR1 and CDR2 (germline): SGHVS, FQNEAQ. This CDR3 is built from 17 residues. CDR3 DNA: TGTGCCAGCAGCTTAGCCCAGCTAGCGGGAGTTTTCAATGAGCAGTTCTTC. It translates to CASSLAQLAGVFNEQFF.

The chain links TRBV10-3 to TRBJ2-3, with D possibly TRBD2 on 6 matching bases. Trimming pared 10 bases from V and 2 bases from J, leaving 16 bases between. This CDR3 contains 14 residues. The germline CDR1 and CDR2 sequences are ENHRY and SYGVKD. In DNA, the CDR3 is TGTGCCACCCGTCCCGGGACTGACACAGATACGCAGTATTTT. As protein: CATRPGTDTDTQYF.

The V and J genes are TRBV10-1 and TRBJ1-1; unclear D gene. Germline V gene lookup returns CDR1 WNHNN and CDR2 SYGVQD (reference sequence). Deletions cut 6 bases from V and 5 bases from J, with 13 bases between. The CDR3 contains 13 residues. The CDR3 DNA sequence: TGCGCCAGCAGCCCTGCGGGGTTTACTGAAGCTTTCTTT. It yields the protein CASSPAGFTEAFF.

This clone was observed once. CDR3 DNA sequence: TGCGCCAGCAGCTTCAGGGGGCGAGAAGAAAAACTGTTTTTT. Amino acids: CASSFRGREEKLFF. V is TRBV5-1 and J is TRBJ1-4, with 8 bases aligning to TRBD1. J lost 8 bases, V lost 2 bases, and 5 bases had no gene match. CDR3 size: 14 residues. Looked up from germline, CDR1 is SGHRS and CDR2 is YFSETQ.

A few counts support this clone. The chain combines TRBV9 with TRBJ1-2; 10 nucleotides align to TRBD1. V was pared by 4 bases and J by 3 bases, with 6 bases of the junction left unmatched. This CDR3 is built from 15 residues. CDR1 and CDR2 from the germline V gene are SGDLS and YYNGEE. Here the CDR3 reads CASSPRTGGDYGYTF. CDR3 coding DNA: TGTGCCAGCAGCCCTCGGACAGGGGGAGACTATGGCTACACCTTC.

V is TRBV7-3 and J is TRBJ1-1, with D maybe TRBD1 (6 bases). Germline V CDR1 and CDR2: SGHTA, FQGTGA. V dropped 0 bases and J dropped 5 bases, with 16 bases sitting between them. CDR3 length: 16 residues. The CDR3 nucleotides read TGTGCCAGCAGCTTAACGTTAGGAGGGGGGGGGACTGAAGCTTTCTTT. Protein sequence: CASSLTLGGGGTEAFF.

The V call is TRBV7-3, the J call TRBJ1-2, with 8 bases that match TRBD1. Trimming at V came to 4 bases and at J to 8 bases, leaving 6 bases not matched to a gene. The germline V gene has CDR1 SGHTA and CDR2 FQGTGA. This CDR3 region has 13 residues. CDR3 nucleotides: TGTGCCAGCAGCTCGGACAGGGAAGGCGGCTACACCTTC. It encodes CASSSDREGGYTF.

This chain uses TRBV5-1 with TRBJ2-2; TRBD1 is a possible D gene (6 bases). Trimming pared 0 bases from V and 2 bases from J, leaving 11 bases between. Germline V gives CDR1 SGHRS, CDR2 YFSETQ. The CDR3 consists of 16 residues. The CDR3 reads CASSLVQGQNTGELFF. CDR3 bases: TGCGCCAGCAGCTTGGTCCAGGGGCAAAACACCGGGGAGCTGTTTTTT.

Remarks on this clone: Other DNA sequences in the same sample also yield this CDR3. The chain recombines TRBV11-3 with TRBJ2-5; D uncertain. From germline, CDR1 is SGHNT and CDR2 YENEEA. The V and J ends lost 0 bases and 5 bases respectively, with 10 bases between them. CDR3 size: 14 residues. The CDR3 coding sequence is TGTGCCAGCAGCTTAGATGGGCGTGGCGAGACCCAGTACTTC. It encodes CASSLDGRGETQYF. The complete variable domain, with remaining parts taken from reference TRBV11-3 and TRBJ2-5, reads EAGVVQSPRYKIIEKKQPVAFWCNPISGHNTLYWYLQNLGQGPELLIRYENEEAVDDSQLPKDRFSAERLKGVDSTLKIQPAELGDSAVYLCASSLDGRGETQYFGPGTRLLVL.